The present T cell receptor beta chain was sequenced within a study of cytomegalovirus exposure and HLA in healthy donors. PCR primers comprised 60 Vbeta and 13 Jbeta primers. Sequencing was performed with immunoSEQ multiplex PCR; in TCRdb, only in-frame clones are kept and a portion is missing. This sample has over 100,000 clones; 65% to 80% occur once, and the top ten carry roughly 9.7%. Germline V gives CDR1 LNHDA, CDR2 SQIVND (reference sequence). This CDR3 is built from 15 residues. J lost 4 bases, V lost 3 bases, and 7 bases had no gene match. The clonotype originates from a man between 40 and 49 years old in good health and CMV-seropositive. The chain couples TRBV19 to TRBJ2-5, with 8 bases matching TRBD1. The material sequenced was PBMCs. In DNA, the CDR3 is TGTGCCAGTAGTATGGGGACAGGCGGTGGAGAGACCCAGTACTTC. It is translated as CASSMGTGGGETQYF. The full variable domain, in which reference TRBV19 and TRBJ2-5 provide the parts outside the CDR3, is DGGITQSPKYLFRKEGQNVTLSCEQNLNHDAMYWYRQDPGQGLRLIYYSQIVNDFQKGDIAEGYSVSREKKESFPLTVTSAQKNPTAFYLCASSMGTGGGETQYFGPGTRLLVL.